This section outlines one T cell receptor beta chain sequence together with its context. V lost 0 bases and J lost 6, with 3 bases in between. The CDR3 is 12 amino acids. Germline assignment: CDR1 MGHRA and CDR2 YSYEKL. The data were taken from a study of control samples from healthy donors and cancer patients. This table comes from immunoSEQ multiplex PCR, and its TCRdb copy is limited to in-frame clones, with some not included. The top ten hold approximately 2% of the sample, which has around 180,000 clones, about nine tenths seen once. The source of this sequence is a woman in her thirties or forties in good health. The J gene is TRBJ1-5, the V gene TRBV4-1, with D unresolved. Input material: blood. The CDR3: CASSQESQPQHF. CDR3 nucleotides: TGCGCCAGCAGCCAAGAATCTCAGCCCCAGCATTTT.